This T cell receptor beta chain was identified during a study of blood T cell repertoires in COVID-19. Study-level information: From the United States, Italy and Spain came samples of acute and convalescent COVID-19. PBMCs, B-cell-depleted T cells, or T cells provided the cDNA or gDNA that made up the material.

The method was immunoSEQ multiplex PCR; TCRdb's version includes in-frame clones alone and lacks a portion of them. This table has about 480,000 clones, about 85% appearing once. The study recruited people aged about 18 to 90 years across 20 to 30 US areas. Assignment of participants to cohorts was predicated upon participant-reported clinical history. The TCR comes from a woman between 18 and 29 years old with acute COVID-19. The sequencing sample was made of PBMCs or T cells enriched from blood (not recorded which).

Written as DNA, the CDR3 is TGTGCCAGCAGCTTAGGGTCTTCTCCAGCAGATACGCAGTATTTT. This codes for CASSLGSSPADTQYF. The genes are TRBV11-2 and TRBJ2-3; D not resolved. The CDR3 consists of 15 residues. Germline V gives CDR1 SGHAT, CDR2 FQNNGV. V was cut by 1 base and J by 4 bases, with 12 bases left in between.